This TCR beta chain was captured by sequencing in a study of PD-L1 blockade in urothelial cancer (TCRdb year 2017). A note on the overall study: Therapy was started around 2014 for all patients, and atezolizumab 1,200 mg was administered intravenously every 3 weeks. About 85% of the roughly 29 patients were males with bladder-origin urothelial cancer, and about 65% of the roughly 30 reported a prior smoking history. Patients had an ECOG performance status of 0 or 1 and had received between 0 and 3 prior chemotherapy regimens. Blood samples were analyzed at 3 weeks after treatment start (second dose) and at 6 weeks after treatment start. Blood samples gave a median of around 140,000 T cells and tens of thousands of unique TCRs, with a median clonality of around 0.08. An exploratory multi-omic analysis was conducted of the somatic, immune and clinical correlates of response to PD-L1 blockade with atezolizumab in urothelial cancer. Pretreatment tumor samples and matched peripheral blood, collected serially before and after atezolizumab treatment, underwent TCR sequencing. Progression-free survival longer than 6 months counted as durable clinical benefit, and TCR features were additionally tested against both progression-free and overall survival. In the same patients who had TCR sequencing, pretreatment tumors also underwent whole exome sequencing and RNA sequencing. Durable clinical benefit was achieved by nine patients and was not achieved by 20 patients. Pretreatment blood TCR-seq was available for fewer than 30 patients, at least one posttreatment blood collection was obtained for 25 or so patients, and tumor TCR-seq was available for 25 or so patients.

On this clone: Which antigen it targets is not known. No base qualities exist here, and no much larger clone lies one base off it.

Study-level results and caveats: A pretreatment peripheral blood TCR clonality below the median was linked to improved progression-free and overall survival. Patients with durable benefit showed greater expansion of tumor-associated TCR clones in peripheral blood 3 weeks after starting treatment (n ≈ 23, p = 0.022). Because the sample size was small (n ≈ 30) and many exploratory analyses were performed, the results are intended to be hypothesis-generating.

A cohort of more than 25 patients with locally advanced or metastatic urothelial carcinoma, treated at Memorial Sloan Kettering on a trial protocol, was included. Peripheral blood mononuclear cells were collected from each patient pretreatment and during treatment, giving between 1 and 8 total time points per patient. The Qiagen DNeasy Blood extraction kit was used to purify genomic DNA from total PBMCs and tumor samples. PBMCs were collected pretreatment and during treatment, and were isolated and stored as previously described. Synthetic TCR analog templates were spiked into each PCR so that absolute template abundance could be estimated from read counts. The immunoSEQ assay was used to amplify TCRbeta CDR3 regions from genomic DNA with bias-controlled V and J gene primers. Rearranged TCRbeta segments were sequenced at approximately 20X coverage. Per the original workflow: Sequencing errors were corrected by clustering, and CDR3s were annotated against IMGT so that V, D and J genes could be assigned. Downstream analyses used only productive TCRbeta rearrangements and left out out-of-frame or stop-codon sequences. To compute clonality, Shannon entropy was normalized by the log of the number of unique productive sequences and then subtracted from one. Fisher's exact test with Benjamini-Hochberg correction, at a threshold of adjusted p below 0.01, was used to find clones that differed between time points or between blood and tumor. TCRdb provides this immuneACCESS table in a form limited to in-frame rearrangements. Some clones are lacking; in checked studies, under half of them reflect an unresolved V gene, and why the rest are absent is not known. The DNA gave D and trimming, while V, J and clone size come from that table. Within this sample are around 27,000 clones, with around 85% of them counted one time only. The top ten clones comprise about 2% of the sample.

Based on the germline V gene, the CDR1 and CDR2 sequences are SGHVS and FQNEAQ. The CDR3 goes from the cysteine to the phenylalanine over 14 residues. The only DNA kept is the CDR3, 42 bases in frame from the first base. At the junction V is shortened by 5 bases and J by 0 bases, with 10 bases in between. The sequence was obtained from a man in his forties or fifties with urothelial cancer. The material sequenced was PBMCs, taken around atezolizumab (anti-PD-L1) treatment. The rearrangement joined TRBV7-8 to TRBJ2-5; the D gene lacks a confident call. The CDR3 region has the sequence CASSTQVYQETQYF. The DNA sequence is as follows: TGTGCCAGCAGCACGCAGGTGTACCAAGAGACCCAGTACTTC.